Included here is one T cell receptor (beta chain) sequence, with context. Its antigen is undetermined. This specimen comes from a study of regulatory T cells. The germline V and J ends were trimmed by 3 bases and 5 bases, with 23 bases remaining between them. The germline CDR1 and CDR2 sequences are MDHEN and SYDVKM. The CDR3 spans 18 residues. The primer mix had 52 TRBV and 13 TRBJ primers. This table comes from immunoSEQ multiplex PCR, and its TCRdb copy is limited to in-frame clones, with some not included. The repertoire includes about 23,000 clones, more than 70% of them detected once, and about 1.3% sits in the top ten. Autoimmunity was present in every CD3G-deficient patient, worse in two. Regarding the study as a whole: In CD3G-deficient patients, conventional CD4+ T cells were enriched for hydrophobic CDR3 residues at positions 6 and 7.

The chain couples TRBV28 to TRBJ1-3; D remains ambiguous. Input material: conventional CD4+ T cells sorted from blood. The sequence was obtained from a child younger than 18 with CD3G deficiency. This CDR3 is CASSFHLGGGRLRNTIYF. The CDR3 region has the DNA TGTGCCAGCAGTTTCCATTTGGGTGGCGGCAGATTAAGAAACACCATATATTTT.